These 12 T cell receptor beta chains came from one sample sequenced in a study of CD8 T cells in ankylosing spondylitis. From the 5' RACE reads, TCRdb called clonotypes with MiXCR, one entry per CDR3 protein. This table holds 80,000 to 90,000 distinct CDR3 sequences, around 30% found once. The specimen was blood, either unsorted or a sorted T cell fraction (not recorded which). These receptors were collected from a male donor with ankylosing spondylitis or in good health (not recorded which).

V and J are TRBV20-1 and TRBJ2-7; 11 nucleotides agree with TRBD2. V lost 3 bases to trimming and J lost 2 bases; unmatched junction nucleotides: 6. This CDR3 contains 15 residues. The V gene's germline CDR1 is DFQATT and CDR2 SNEGSKA (reference sequence). This CDR3 reads CSASGTTSGTYEQYF. The CDR3 bases are TGCAGTGCTAGTGGTACGACTAGCGGGACCTACGAGCAGTACTTC.

V usage is TRBV10-3 and J usage is TRBJ2-3, with 10 bases that match TRBD2. The CDR3 length is 15 residues. CDR1 and CDR2 (germline): ENHRY, SYGVKD. The trim removed 9 bases at V and 6 bases at J, leaving 12 bases unmatched. This chain's CDR3 is CAIAESGRAGDTQYF. The CDR3 nucleotides read TGTGCCATAGCGGAGAGCGGGAGGGCCGGGGATACGCAGTATTTT.

The chain recombines TRBV6-1 with TRBJ2-1; 7 bases map to TRBD2. CDR1 is MNHNS, CDR2 SASEGT, per germline. The CDR3 loop spans 16 amino acids. Trimming cost V 4 bases and J 9 bases; bases outside gene matches: 15. CDR3 nucleotide sequence: TGTGCCAGCAGTGTTAGGCTAGCGGATTATGCTGGTGAGCAGTTCTTC. As protein: CASSVRLADYAGEQFF.

This clonotype was picked up one time. The chain uses TRBV20-1 and TRBJ2-1; 10 nucleotides agree with TRBD1. V lost 0 bases, J lost 6 bases, and 2 bases stayed unmatched. CDR3 length: 14 amino acids. Germline assignment: CDR1 DFQATT and CDR2 SNEGSKA (reference sequence). In DNA form, the CDR3 reads TGCAGTGCTAGAGATTGGGACAGGGGCAATGAGCAGTTCTTC. Protein sequence: CSARDWDRGNEQFF.

This clonotype has a handful of counts. In DNA form, the CDR3 reads TGCAGTGCCCGACGAGCGGGGGGGCTTATCGGGGAGCTGTTTTTT. Protein product: CSARRAGGLIGELFF. The chain joins TRBV20-1 to TRBJ2-2, with 10 bases matching TRBD2. Germline-derived CDR1 and CDR2 are DFQATT and SNEGSKA (reference sequence). The CDR3 is made up of 15 amino acids. V shed 6 bases and J 7 bases; nucleotides not matched to a gene: 11.

The chain employs TRBV7-9 and TRBJ2-2; no clear D. CDR1 is SEHNR and CDR2 is FQNEAQ in the germline V gene (reference sequence). Between the trimmed V and J ends, which lost 4 bases and 4 bases, there was a span of 4 bases. This CDR3 has 12 residues. In DNA, the CDR3 is TGTGCCAGCAGCTACAGCACCGGGGAGCTGTTTTTT. This translates into CASSYSTGELFF.

The DNA of the CDR3 is TGCAGTGCCAACACAGGGGGCGGGGGCGGCTACACCTTC. It encodes CSANTGGGGGYTF. This chain connects TRBV20-1 to TRBJ1-2, with TRBD1 matching 9 bases. Unmatched junction bases numbered 10, after V lost 6 bases and J lost 8 bases. Germline V CDR1 and CDR2: DFQATT, SNEGSKA (reference sequence). The CDR3 consists of 13 residues.

The sample holds a few counts of this clonotype. The genes are TRBV12-3 or TRBV12-4 and TRBJ2-7, with a tentative D call TRBD2 (5 bases). The CDR3 is made up of 13 amino acids. V lost 4 bases to trimming and J lost 3 bases, with 10 bases between them. The CDR3 nucleotides are TGTGCCAGCAGTTCCGGGATACTCTACGAGCAGTACTTC. Amino acid sequence: CASSSGILYEQYF.

The chain couples TRBV24-1 to TRBJ2-3; 7 bases align to TRBD2. The germline gives CDR1 KGHDR, CDR2 SFDVKD. The V and J ends lost 4 bases and 4 bases, in that order; junction bases with no gene match: 1. The CDR3 is 13 residues long. CDR3 protein: CATSEGLSDTQYF. The DNA of the CDR3 is TGTGCCACCAGTGAGGGACTATCAGATACGCAGTATTTT.

This clonotype was seen repeatedly, ten times or more. The chain has TRBV20-1 and TRBJ2-3; D gene unclear. Germline values: CDR1 DFQATT, CDR2 SNEGSKA (reference sequence). CDR3 length equals 12 residues. The germline V and J ends were trimmed by 2 bases and 4 bases, with 7 bases remaining between them. The CDR3 coding sequence is TGCAGTGCTAGAAGGCCCGCAGATACGCAGTATTTT. This sequence encodes CSARRPADTQYF.

The chain links TRBV5-1 to TRBJ2-1, with 7 bases lining up with TRBD1. This CDR3 is 14 amino acids long. Germline V gene lookup returns CDR1 SGHRS and CDR2 YFSETQ. The V gene end was trimmed by 0 bases and the J gene end by 8 bases; junction bases not matched to a gene: 5. The CDR3 reads CASSLEGAFDEQFF. CDR3 in DNA: TGCGCCAGCAGCTTGGAGGGGGCTTTCGATGAGCAGTTCTTC. The variable domain in full, with the rest retrieved from reference TRBV5-1 and TRBJ2-1, is KAGVTQTPRYLIKTRGQQVTLSCSPISGHRSVSWYQQTPGQGLQFLFEYFSETQRNKGNFPGRFSGRQFSNSRSEMNVSTLELGDSALYLCASSLEGAFDEQFFGPGTRLTVL.

This chain uses TRBV18 with TRBJ2-1; no reliable D call. V was pared by 1 base and J by 8 bases, with 6 bases between. CDR1 and CDR2 (germline): KGHSH, LQKENI. The CDR3 runs to 12 residues. CDR3 sequence (DNA): TGTGCCAGCTCACCACGAAGCGATGAGCAGTTCTTC. Protein sequence: CASSPRSDEQFF.